A single sample is the source of the 29 T cell receptor beta chains below, sequenced in a study of glioma-infiltrating T cells after dendritic cell vaccination. Measured with immunoSEQ multiplex PCR; TCRdb has only the in-frame clones, and not every one. The sample has about 100,000 clones, 65% to 85% seen once. Time point in this sample: after dendritic cell vaccination, including at tumor progression/relapse. Sequenced here: blood, sampled after dendritic cell vaccination. These receptors were obtained from a human donor with glioblastoma.

The chain couples TRBV25-1 to TRBJ2-7, with 12 bases aligning to TRBD1. The junction had 12 bases not matched to a gene; V was cut back by 10 bases and J by 5 bases. The CDR3 loop spans 15 amino acids. Germline loops: CDR1 MGHDK, CDR2 SYGVNS. The CDR3 protein is CAILYPGQGAHEQYF. The CDR3 DNA reads as TGTGCCATCCTATACCCGGGACAGGGGGCCCACGAGCAGTACTTC.

A few counts support this clone. The rearrangement uses TRBV5-5 and TRBJ1-1, with a weak D call TRBD1 (5 bases). The CDR3 loop spans 15 amino acids. Trimming removed 3 bases from V and 4 bases from J, with 16 bases in between. Looked up from germline, CDR1 is SGHKS and CDR2 is YYEKEE (reference sequence). CDR3 sequence (DNA): TGTGCCAGCAGCTATTTGGGAGGGGTCGGCACTGAAGCTTTCTTT. It translates to CASSYLGGVGTEAFF.

The chain is built from TRBV11-1 and TRBJ2-7; D may be TRBD1 (5 bases). CDR1 is SGHAT and CDR2 is FQDESV in the germline V gene (reference sequence). The V end lost 0 bases, the J end lost 2 bases, and 11 bases lay between the germline ends. CDR3 length: 15 amino acids. The CDR3 DNA follows: TGTGCCAGCAGCTTAGCGGGCACAGGCCCCTACGAGCAGTACTTC. As protein: CASSLAGTGPYEQYF.

This chain links TRBV11-2 with TRBJ1-2; TRBD1 is a possible D gene (6 bases). This CDR3 has 18 residues. The ends were cut back, 4 bases at V and 5 bases at J, with 26 bases in the middle. Germline values: CDR1 SGHAT, CDR2 FQNNGV. The CDR3 reads CASSSPKQGSLPFYGYTF. DNA of the CDR3: TGTGCCAGCAGCTCACCAAAACAGGGTAGTCTGCCTTTTTATGGCTACACCTTC.

CDR3 nucleotide sequence: TGTGCCAGCAGAAGGACAGGGGGTGGAAATCAGCCCCAGCATTTT. Translated, it gives CASRRTGGGNQPQHF. V gene TRBV2 combines with J gene TRBJ1-5; 10 bases match TRBD1. The CDR3 has 15 amino acids. Germline CDR1 reads SNHLY; CDR2 reads FYNNEI. J lost 4 bases, V lost 6 bases, and 6 bases had no gene match.

There are a few counts of this clone. The genes are TRBV2 and TRBJ1-1; 10 bases line up with TRBD1. The CDR3 spans 16 residues. V lost 5 bases and J lost 4; bases outside the gene matches: 10. The germline V gene has CDR1 SNHLY and CDR2 FYNNEI. The DNA of the CDR3 is TGTGCCAGCAGTTTAAGACAGGGGGCTTTTAGCACTGAAGCTTTCTTT. It yields the protein CASSLRQGAFSTEAFF.

The chain links TRBV7-9 to TRBJ2-3; the D gene is possibly TRBD2 (6 bases). This CDR3 region has 15 residues. Per germline, CDR1 SEHNR and CDR2 FQNEAQ (reference sequence). Trimming left V 2 bases short and J 2 bases short, with 11 bases between. The CDR3 bases are TGTGCCAGCAGCTTACTAGCGCCTACCACAGATACGCAGTATTTT. Protein product: CASSLLAPTTDTQYF.

This sequence joins TRBV7-2 and TRBJ1-1, with D possibly being TRBD1 (5 bases). Trimming pared 1 base from V and 5 bases from J, leaving 8 bases between. Germline-derived CDR1 and CDR2 are SGHTA and FQGNSA. This CDR3 comprises 13 residues. The CDR3 sequence is CASSLGQGTEAFF. The CDR3 DNA reads TGTGCCAGCAGCTTAGGCCAGGGTACTGAAGCTTTCTTT.

This chain connects TRBV30 to TRBJ2-5; D is possibly TRBD2 (5 bases). Trimming pared 3 bases from V and 3 bases from J, leaving 5 bases between. The CDR3 has 11 residues. In germline, CDR1 is GTSNPN, CDR2 SVGIG (reference sequence). This CDR3 reads CAWRTKETQYF. CDR3 sequence (DNA): TGTGCCTGGAGGACTAAAGAGACCCAGTACTTC.

The chain couples TRBV2 to TRBJ2-1; 9 bases are shared with TRBD2. The germline gives CDR1 SNHLY, CDR2 FYNNEI. The CDR3 spans 13 residues. V was clipped by 10 bases and J by 0 bases; unmatched bases: 1. CDR3: CANSGSSYNEQFF. DNA of the CDR3: TGTGCCAATAGCGGGAGCTCCTACAATGAGCAGTTCTTC. The full variable domain, in which reference TRBV2 and TRBJ2-1 provide the parts outside the CDR3, is EPEVTQTPSHQVTQMGQEVILRCVPISNHLYFYWYRQILGQKVEFLVSFYNNEISEKSEIFDDQFSVERPDGSNFTLKIRSTKLEDSAMYFCANSGSSYNEQFFGPGTRLTVL.

The genes are TRBV28 and TRBJ2-7; D might be TRBD1 (5 bases). Germline V gene sequence: CDR1 MDHEN, CDR2 SYDVKM. CDR3 length equals 12 residues. Trimming shortened V by 5 bases and J by 6 bases, and 11 bases separated the two germline ends. The DNA for the CDR3 is TGTGCCAGCAGTACCCAGGGTCCCGAGCAGTACTTC. Residues: CASSTQGPEQYF.

The chain uses TRBV10-1 and TRBJ2-1, with a tentative D call TRBD1 (6 bases). There are 16 residues in the CDR3. Germline-derived CDR1 and CDR2 are WNHNN and SYGVQD (reference sequence). V lost 6 bases and J lost 9, with 24 bases in between. The DNA for the CDR3 is TGCGCCAGCAGAGAGAGGGGCCAGGGGCGGTCCGGTGAGCAGTTCTTC. Encoded protein: CASRERGQGRSGEQFF.

The chain recombines TRBV6-1 with TRBJ2-6, with TRBD1 matching over 10 bases. This CDR3 has 20 residues. The germline gives CDR1 MNHNS, CDR2 SASEGT. J gave up 2 bases and V 3 bases, and 13 bases lay outside the gene matches. CDR3 sequence: CASSERPGQGPGTGANVLTF. The CDR3 DNA reads TGTGCCAGCAGTGAGCGTCCGGGACAGGGGCCCGGCACTGGGGCCAACGTCCTGACTTTC.

The sample holds one count of this clone. This chain links TRBV2 with TRBJ1-6, with D unclear. The V end was cut by 3 bases, the J end by 4 bases, with 19 bases between. CDR3 length equals 18 residues. From germline, CDR1 is SNHLY and CDR2 FYNNEI. The CDR3 DNA follows: TGTGCCAGCAGTGATTTAGTGTCGGGTTCCGTGTATAATTCACCCCTCCACTTT. This encodes CASSDLVSGSVYNSPLHF. Full variable domain (missing parts from reference TRBV2 and TRBJ1-6): EPEVTQTPSHQVTQMGQEVILRCVPISNHLYFYWYRQILGQKVEFLVSFYNNEISEKSEIFDDQFSVERPDGSNFTLKIRSTKLEDSAMYFCASSDLVSGSVYNSPLHFGNGTRLTVT.

V usage is TRBV19 and J usage is TRBJ1-2, with 9 bases aligning to TRBD1. Looked up from germline, CDR1 is LNHDA and CDR2 is SQIVND (reference sequence). The CDR3 consists of 14 residues. Unmatched junction bases numbered 5, after V lost 4 bases and J lost 5 bases. Here the CDR3 reads CASSTGTGTYGYTF. The DNA for the CDR3 is TGTGCCAGTAGTACCGGGACAGGGACGTATGGCTACACCTTC.

The rearrangement joins TRBV7-8 to TRBJ2-5; 7 bases are a match to TRBD2. The V gene's germline CDR1 is SGHVS and CDR2 FQNEAQ. The CDR3 covers 14 residues. V gave up 5 bases and J gave up 1 base; unmatched junction bases: 4. The CDR3: CASSKRGIQETQYF. Here the CDR3 DNA reads TGTGCCAGCAGCAAGCGGGGAATCCAAGAGACCCAGTACTTC. Looking up the rest from reference TRBV7-8 and TRBJ2-5 gives the full variable domain: GAGVSQSPRYKVAKRGQDVALRCDPISGHVSLFWYQQALGQGPEFLTYFQNEAQLDKSGLPSDRFFAERPEGSVSTLKIQRTQQEDSAVYLCASSKRGIQETQYFGPGTRLLVL.

This clone has only a few counts. V and J are TRBV10-3 and TRBJ1-2, with 9 bases that match TRBD1. Losses at the gene ends were 7 bases for V and 6 bases for J; bases not matched to a gene: 6. Per the germline V gene, CDR1 is ENHRY and CDR2 is SYGVKD. The CDR3 runs 13 residues. DNA for the CDR3: TGTGCCATCACCCCGGACAGGGGACATGGCTACACCTTC. This gives the protein CAITPDRGHGYTF.

The rearrangement uses TRBV5-8 and TRBJ2-5, with 11 bases fitting TRBD2. This CDR3 is 16 amino acids long. The V segment lost 4 bases and the J segment 5 bases; nucleotides outside the gene matches: 10. Germline values: CDR1 SGHTS, CDR2 YDEGEE. This CDR3 is CASSPGLAGRGETQYF. As DNA, the CDR3 is TGTGCCAGCAGCCCCGGACTAGCGGGCAGAGGGGAGACCCAGTACTTC.

This clone was found once. This chain links TRBV5-1 with TRBJ1-4, with D possibly TRBD1 on 5 matching bases. CDR3 size: 16 residues. The germline V gene has CDR1 SGHRS and CDR2 YFSETQ. The ends were cut back, 0 bases at V and 8 bases at J, with 17 bases in the middle. CDR3 coding DNA: TGCGCCAGCAGCTTGGGGGGCCAAGGGGTTGAGGAAAAACTGTTTTTT. Protein: CASSLGGQGVEEKLFF.

The chain uses TRBV28 and TRBJ1-2; D unresolved. Trimming left V 1 base short and J 8 bases short, with 11 bases between. The CDR3 is 13 amino acids. Germline lookup yields CDR1 MDHEN and CDR2 SYDVKM. CDR3 amino acids: CASSLFASRGYTF. The DNA for the CDR3 is TGTGCCAGCAGTTTATTTGCGAGCAGGGGCTACACCTTC.

The rearrangement joins TRBV6-6 to TRBJ2-5; D unresolved. Germline-derived CDR1 and CDR2 are MNHNY and SVGAGI (reference sequence). The CDR3 length is 13 residues. The V end lost 4 bases, the J end lost 5 bases, and 11 bases lay between the germline ends. CDR3 in amino acids: CASSWPGVETQYF. Written as DNA, the CDR3 is TGTGCCAGCAGTTGGCCAGGTGTCGAGACCCAGTACTTC.

V gene TRBV27 combines with J gene TRBJ1-2, with 7 bases aligning to TRBD1. Trimming took 0 bases from V and 4 from J; bases not matched to a gene: 11. Per germline, CDR1 MNHEY and CDR2 SMNVEV (reference sequence). This CDR3 contains 17 residues. The DNA for the CDR3 is TGTGCCAGCAGTTTATCGAAGCTACAGGGGCTCGTCTATGGCTACACCTTC. This encodes CASSLSKLQGLVYGYTF.

This sequence joins TRBV27 and TRBJ2-2, with 12 bases matching TRBD1. The CDR3 is 20 amino acids. With V trimmed by 4 bases and J by 8 bases, 20 bases remained unmatched. Germline V gene sequence: CDR1 MNHEY, CDR2 SMNVEV (reference sequence). The CDR3 here is CASSSGPGTGGFWFGGELFF. In DNA form, the CDR3 reads TGTGCCAGCAGTTCAGGCCCCGGGACAGGGGGCTTCTGGTTCGGGGGGGAGCTGTTTTTT.

The chain employs TRBV19 and TRBJ1-4; D is perhaps TRBD1 (5 bases). Per the germline V gene, CDR1 is LNHDA and CDR2 is SQIVND (reference sequence). Trimming cost V 7 bases and J 2 bases, with 14 bases left between them. The CDR3 sequence is 15 residues long. The CDR3 DNA is TGTGCCAGTACCCCAATCGGGGGGACTAATGAAAAACTGTTTTTT. This gives the protein CASTPIGGTNEKLFF.

The chain employs TRBV29-1 and TRBJ1-2; TRBD1 matches 10 bases. The CDR3 extends over 15 amino acids. Germline values: CDR1 SQVTM, CDR2 ANQGSEA. The V and J ends lost 1 base and 6 bases, in that order; junction bases with no gene match: 8. CDR3 sequence reads: CSVEVGQGYTHGYTF. The CDR3 nucleotides are TGCAGCGTTGAAGTGGGACAGGGGTACACGCATGGCTACACCTTC.

This chain connects TRBV27 to TRBJ1-1; D might be TRBD1 (6 bases). Between the trimmed V and J ends, which lost 5 bases and 7 bases, there was a span of 11 bases. CDR1 MNHEY and CDR2 SMNVEV come from the germline V gene (reference sequence). CDR3 size: 12 residues. The CDR3 DNA follows: TGTGCCAGCAGTCAACAGGGCCTTGAAGCTTTCTTT. This codes for CASSQQGLEAFF.

The gene calls are TRBV2 and TRBJ2-7; no clear D gene. V shed 6 bases and J shed 0 bases, with 12 bases lying between them. This CDR3 has 14 amino acids. Germline V gene data show CDR1 as SNHLY and CDR2 as FYNNEI. The CDR3 DNA reads as TGTGCCAGCAGCCCCGACACCAGCTCCTACGAGCAGTACTTC. Protein: CASSPDTSSYEQYF.

This chain uses TRBV6-1 with TRBJ2-7; 7 nucleotides match TRBD1. CDR1 is MNHNS and CDR2 is SASEGT in the germline V gene. The CDR3 runs to 15 residues. V lost 2 bases and J lost 6; bases outside the gene matches: 10. CDR3 DNA: TGTGCCAGCAGTGAATTGGTCAGGGGGTATGGCGAGCAGTACTTC. It translates to CASSELVRGYGEQYF.

The chain carries TRBV7-9 and TRBJ1-1; 8 nucleotides agree with TRBD1. The CDR3 sequence is 15 residues long. Germline CDR1 and CDR2: SEHNR and FQNEAQ (reference sequence). V was pared by 5 bases and J by 1 base, with 6 bases of the junction left unmatched. In DNA, the CDR3 is TGTGCCAGCAGCCTGTACAGGGGGGCGAACACTGAAGCTTTCTTT. This encodes CASSLYRGANTEAFF.